This T cell receptor beta chain emerged from a study of blood T cells in healthy people across ages. Turning to the study itself: Capture by template switching was about one barcoded beta molecule per two T cells.

Study-wide findings and caveats: Per-million-T-cell TCR beta diversity fell roughly linearly with age.

With a J-beta primer mix and a sample-barcoded 5' primer, a second PCR ran roughly 7 to 11 cycles. There were at least 3 million CDR3-containing paired-end reads obtained from each sample. MiXCR was run by TCRdb on the 5' RACE reads, yielding one entry per CDR3 protein. The sample contains about 1.5 million distinct CDR3 sequences, roughly 40% of which appear only once. A few counts support this clonotype. Its antigen remains unidentified. V lost 1 base to trimming and J lost 7 bases; unmatched junction nucleotides: 13. Germline CDR1 and CDR2: LGHDT and YNNKEL (reference sequence). This CDR3 has 18 amino acids.

Sequences were obtained from blood. This receptor was obtained from a woman aged 18-29 years in good health. This chain joins TRBV3-1 and TRBJ2-1; 10 positions agree with TRBD2. CDR3: CASSQGGASGRWGNEQFF. The CDR3 region has the DNA TGTGCCAGCAGCCAAGGGGGTGCTAGCGGGAGATGGGGGAATGAGCAGTTCTTC.